This T cell receptor (beta chain) was profiled in a study of lymphopenia after photon versus proton radiotherapy. Sequencing was performed with immunoSEQ multiplex PCR; in TCRdb, only in-frame clones are kept and a portion is missing. Among tens of thousands of clones listed, 85% to 95% were seen once. V was cut by 0 bases and J by 4 bases, with 18 bases left in between. The CDR3 length is 17 residues. Germline CDR1 LGHNA, CDR2 YSLEER. This sample comprised peripheral blood, obtained from a patient treated with photon-based radiotherapy. The clonotype comes from a woman aged 45-60 years with cholangiocarcinoma. This chain joins TRBV4-3 and TRBJ1-1, with D uncertain. The CDR3 sequence is CASSQDIFVGIGTEAFF. The DNA for the CDR3 is TGCGCCAGCAGCCAAGATATCTTTGTGGGGATAGGCACTGAAGCTTTCTTT.